The 16 T cell receptor beta chains given below trace back to one sample, sequenced in a study of graft-versus-host responses after intestinal transplantation. This table comes from immunoSEQ multiplex PCR, and its TCRdb copy is limited to in-frame clones, with some not included. The profile shows approximately 90,000 clones, 88% of them singletons. These receptors have no identified antigens. Sequenced here: unstimulated CD4+ T cells sorted from spleen or lymph node cells, sampled before transplant. The receptors shown here come from a human donor who was the organ donor for an intestinal transplant.

This chain connects TRBV27 to TRBJ2-5; 8 bases map to TRBD2. Germline V CDR1 and CDR2: MNHEY, SMNVEV (reference sequence). This CDR3 has 18 residues. V shed 3 bases, J shed 3 bases, and the junction held 15 bases outside the gene matches. CDR3 sequence reads: CASSFSGSGTVREETQYF. The CDR3 region has the DNA TGTGCCAGCAGTTTCTCGGGTAGCGGGACGGTAAGGGAAGAGACCCAGTACTTC.

Concerning this clone itself: Germline and junction disagree at one end, which may indicate a read error. Other DNA sequences in this specimen translate into the identical CDR3. V usage is TRBV11-3 and J usage is TRBJ2-5, with 10 bases matching TRBD1. Per germline, CDR1 SGHNT and CDR2 YENEEA. This CDR3 comprises 16 residues. CDR3 coding DNA: TGTGCCAGCCGCTTAGGGGACAGGGGAGGGCAAGAGACCCAGTACTTC. It translates to CASRLGDRGGQETQYF. Complete variable domain (other parts from reference TRBV11-3 and TRBJ2-5): EAGVVQSPRYKIIEKKQPVAFWCNPISGHNTLYWYLQNLGQGPELLIRYENEEAVDDSQLPKDRFSAERLKGVDSTLKIQPAELGDSAVYLCASRLGDRGGQETQYFGPGTRLLVL.

The gene calls are TRBV7-2 and TRBJ2-3, with 13 bases matching TRBD2. The CDR3 runs to 16 residues. Germline loops: CDR1 SGHTA, CDR2 FQGNSA. V trimming: 4 bases; J trimming: 3 bases; junction bases outside the gene matches: 4. The CDR3 DNA reads as TGTGCCAGCAGCTCGGGACTAGCGGGGAGGACAGATACGCAGTATTTT. Translated: CASSSGLAGRTDTQYF. The full variable domain, rest sourced from reference TRBV7-2 and TRBJ2-3, is GAGVSQSPSNKVTEKGKDVELRCDPISGHTALYWYRQSLGQGLEFLIYFQGNSAPDKSGLPSDRFSAERTGGSVSTLTIQRTQQEDSAVYLCASSSGLAGRTDTQYFGPGTRLTVL.

The chain has TRBV5-5 and TRBJ2-3; 10 nucleotides match TRBD2. The CDR3 sequence is 16 residues long. Germline lookup yields CDR1 SGHKS and CDR2 YYEKEE (reference sequence). V was pared by 1 base and J by 7 bases, with 9 bases of the junction left unmatched. CDR3 loop: CASSLTLEAGGHTQYF. The DNA for the CDR3 is TGTGCCAGCAGCTTGACCCTTGAAGCGGGGGGGCATACGCAGTATTTT.

The CDR3 coding sequence is TGTGCCAGCAGTGCCCTAGCGGGGGCTAGCACAGATACGCAGTATTTT. This codes for CASSALAGASTDTQYF. V usage is TRBV6-1 and J usage is TRBJ2-3; 10 bases fit TRBD2. The ends lost 4 bases at V and 0 bases at J; junction bases unmatched: 4. The germline gives CDR1 MNHNS, CDR2 SASEGT. CDR3 length: 16 residues.

The chain couples TRBV5-1 to TRBJ2-5; 7 bases line up with TRBD1. The CDR3 spans 13 residues. Germline loops: CDR1 SGHRS, CDR2 YFSETQ. With V trimmed by 4 bases and J by 7 bases, 7 bases remained unmatched. The CDR3 region is CASSNRGSGTQYF. The CDR3 DNA sequence: TGCGCCAGCAGCAACAGGGGATCAGGGACCCAGTACTTC.

The rearrangement joins TRBV11-1 to TRBJ2-1; TRBD2 aligns across 7 bases. Trimming removed 4 bases from V and 7 bases from J; junction bases left unmatched: 7. Germline V gene sequence: CDR1 SGHAT, CDR2 FQDESV (reference sequence). The CDR3 loop spans 14 amino acids. The CDR3 nucleotides are TGTGCCAGCAGCTCCAGGACTAGTACGAATGAGCAGTTCTTC. Amino acid sequence: CASSSRTSTNEQFF.

The V call is TRBV18, the J call TRBJ1-1; unclear D gene. CDR3 size: 13 residues. The germline V and J ends were trimmed by 3 bases and 1 base, with 6 bases remaining between them. Germline lookup yields CDR1 KGHSH and CDR2 LQKENI. The chain's CDR3 is CASSPLENTEAFF. CDR3 nucleotides: TGTGCCAGCTCACCTTTAGAGAACACTGAAGCTTTCTTT.

The chain joins TRBV5-6 to TRBJ1-3, with 8 bases matching TRBD1. V was clipped by 2 bases and J by 0 bases; unmatched bases: 4. The germline gives CDR1 SGHDT, CDR2 YYEEEE. This CDR3 comprises 16 residues. The CDR3 bases are TGTGCCAGCAGCTTTGACAGGGGAGTCTCTGGAAACACCATATATTTT. Translating gives CASSFDRGVSGNTIYF.

This clone was seen just once. This rearrangement joins TRBV28 to TRBJ1-1; D perhaps matches TRBD1 (5 bases). CDR3 length equals 14 residues. V lost 2 bases and J lost 6, with 13 bases in between. Germline V gene sequence: CDR1 MDHEN, CDR2 SYDVKM. Here the CDR3 DNA reads TGTGCCAGCAGTTTAGGGGGGTTTCTGTCTGAAGCTTTCTTT. Its protein product is CASSLGGFLSEAFF.

The V gene is TRBV19, the J gene TRBJ2-3, with TRBD1 matching 7 bases. CDR1 and CDR2 from the germline V gene are LNHDA and SQIVND (reference sequence). The junction had 4 bases not matched to a gene; V was cut back by 5 bases and J by 2 bases. The CDR3 sequence is 14 residues long. The CDR3 region has the DNA TGTGCCAGTAGTTCCCAGGGGGACACAGATACGCAGTATTTT. It codes for CASSSQGDTDTQYF. Drawing the rest from reference TRBV19 and TRBJ2-3, the complete variable domain is DGGITQSPKYLFRKEGQNVTLSCEQNLNHDAMYWYRQDPGQGLRLIYYSQIVNDFQKGDIAEGYSVSREKKESFPLTVTSAQKNPTAFYLCASSSQGDTDTQYFGPGTRLTVL.

The sample holds a few counts of this clone. The chain is built from TRBV6-1 and TRBJ2-7; D is perhaps TRBD1 (6 bases). V was trimmed by 5 bases and J by 3 bases, leaving 14 bases between them. Germline V gives CDR1 MNHNS, CDR2 SASEGT. This CDR3 spans 14 amino acids. In nucleotides, the CDR3 is TGTGCCAGCAGTCAACAGGGATGGGGCTACGAGCAGTACTTC. This sequence encodes CASSQQGWGYEQYF.

A single count supports this clone. The V call is TRBV5-1, the J call TRBJ2-7, with 8 bases identical to TRBD1. V shed 0 bases and J 3 bases; nucleotides not matched to a gene: 11. The length of the CDR3 is 17 residues. Germline V lookup: CDR1 SGHRS, CDR2 YFSETQ. The CDR3 DNA sequence: TGCGCCAGCAGCTTGGGACAGGGGAGACTATGGGGCTACGAGCAGTACTTC. It yields the protein CASSLGQGRLWGYEQYF.

The rearrangement links TRBV7-9 to TRBJ2-5; 10 nucleotides line up with TRBD2. Trimming cost V 4 bases and J 5 bases; bases outside gene matches: 13. CDR3 size: 17 residues. From germline, CDR1 is SEHNR and CDR2 FQNEAQ (reference sequence). In DNA, the CDR3 is TGTGCCAGCAGCTATTCTGAACTAGCGGGATGGGGGGAGACCCAGTACTTC. Translating gives CASSYSELAGWGETQYF.

CDR3 sequence (DNA): TGCAGCGTTCGGTTCAGTGGAGCCGGGGAGCTGTTTTTT. Protein: CSVRFSGAGELFF. The chain employs TRBV29-1 and TRBJ2-2; no clear D. The CDR3 length is 13 residues. Germline CDR1 reads SQVTM; CDR2 reads ANQGSEA. Trimming removed 5 bases at V and 6 bases at J, with 13 bases between.

J is TRBJ2-1 and V is TRBV4-2, with 8 bases matching TRBD2. This CDR3 has 15 residues. Germline loops: CDR1 LGHNA, CDR2 YNFKEQ. V trimming: 0 bases; J trimming: 7 bases; junction bases outside the gene matches: 5. The CDR3 nucleotides are TGTGCCAGCAGCCAAGAGCCGGGAGGGCCGAATGAGCAGTTCTTC. Protein: CASSQEPGGPNEQFF.